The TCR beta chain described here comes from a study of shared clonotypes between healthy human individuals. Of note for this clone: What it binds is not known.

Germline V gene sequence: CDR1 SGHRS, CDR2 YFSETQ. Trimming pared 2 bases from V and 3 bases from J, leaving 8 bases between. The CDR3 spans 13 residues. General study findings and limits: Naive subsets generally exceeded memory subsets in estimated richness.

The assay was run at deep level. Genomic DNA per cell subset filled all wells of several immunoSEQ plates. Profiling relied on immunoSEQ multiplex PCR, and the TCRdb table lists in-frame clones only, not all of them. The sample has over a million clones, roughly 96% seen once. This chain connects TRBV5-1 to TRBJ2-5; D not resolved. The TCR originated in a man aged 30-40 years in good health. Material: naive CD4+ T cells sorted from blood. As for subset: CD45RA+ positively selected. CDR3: CASSLKREETQYF. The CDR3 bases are TGCGCCAGCAGCTTAAAAAGGGAAGAGACCCAGTACTTC.